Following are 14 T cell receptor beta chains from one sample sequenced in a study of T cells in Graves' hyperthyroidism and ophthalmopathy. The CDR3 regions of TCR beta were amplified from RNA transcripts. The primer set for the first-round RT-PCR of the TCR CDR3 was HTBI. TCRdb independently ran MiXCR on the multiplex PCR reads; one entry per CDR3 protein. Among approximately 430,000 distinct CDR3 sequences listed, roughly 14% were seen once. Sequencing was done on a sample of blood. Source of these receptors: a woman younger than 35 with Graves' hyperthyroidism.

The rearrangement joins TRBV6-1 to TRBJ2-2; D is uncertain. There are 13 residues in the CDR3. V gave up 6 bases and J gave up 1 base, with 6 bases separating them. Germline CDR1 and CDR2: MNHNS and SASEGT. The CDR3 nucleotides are TGTGCCAGCAGACCACAGAACACCGGGGAGCTGTTTTTT. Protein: CASRPQNTGELFF.

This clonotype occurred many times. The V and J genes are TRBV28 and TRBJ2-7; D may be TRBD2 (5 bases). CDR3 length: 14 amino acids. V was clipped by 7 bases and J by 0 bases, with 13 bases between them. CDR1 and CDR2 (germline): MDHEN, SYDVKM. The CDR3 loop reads CASTSYRDSYEQYF. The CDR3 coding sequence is TGTGCCAGCACCTCTTACCGGGACTCCTACGAGCAGTACTTC.

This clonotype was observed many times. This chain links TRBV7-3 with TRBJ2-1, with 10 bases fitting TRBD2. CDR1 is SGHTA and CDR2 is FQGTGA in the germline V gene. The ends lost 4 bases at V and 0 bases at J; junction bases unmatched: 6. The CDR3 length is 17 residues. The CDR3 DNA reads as TGTGCCAGCAGCTCCGGGACTAGCGAGATCTCCTACAATGAGCAGTTCTTC. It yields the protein CASSSGTSEISYNEQFF.

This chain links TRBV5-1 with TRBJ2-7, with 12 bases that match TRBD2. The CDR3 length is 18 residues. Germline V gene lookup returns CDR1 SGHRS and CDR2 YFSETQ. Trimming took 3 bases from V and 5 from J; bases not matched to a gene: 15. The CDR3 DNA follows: TGCGCCAGCAGCTCCCCGACTAGCGGGAGAATGTTCGGCGACGAGCAGTACTTC. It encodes CASSSPTSGRMFGDEQYF.

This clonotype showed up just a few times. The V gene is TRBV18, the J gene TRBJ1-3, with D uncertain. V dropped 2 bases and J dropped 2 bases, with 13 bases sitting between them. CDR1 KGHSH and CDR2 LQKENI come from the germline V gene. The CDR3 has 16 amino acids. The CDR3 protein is CASSPKVDNTGNTIYF. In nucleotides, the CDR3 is TGTGCCAGCTCACCAAAGGTCGATAACACTGGAAACACCATATATTTT.

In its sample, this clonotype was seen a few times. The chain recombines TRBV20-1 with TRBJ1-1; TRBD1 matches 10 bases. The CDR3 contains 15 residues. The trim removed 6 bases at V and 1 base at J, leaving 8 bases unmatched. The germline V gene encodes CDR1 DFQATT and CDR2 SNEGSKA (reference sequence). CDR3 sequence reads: CSAVDRGLGNTEAFF. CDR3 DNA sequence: TGCAGTGCGGTAGACAGGGGGCTTGGGAACACTGAAGCTTTCTTT.

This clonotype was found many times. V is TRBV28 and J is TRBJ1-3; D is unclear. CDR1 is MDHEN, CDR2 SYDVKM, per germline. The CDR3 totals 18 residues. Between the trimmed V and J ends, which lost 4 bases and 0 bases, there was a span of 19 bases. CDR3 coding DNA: TGTGCCAGCAGTTCCCCCCTGGGAATGTACAGCTCTGGAAACACCATATATTTT. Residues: CASSSPLGMYSSGNTIYF.

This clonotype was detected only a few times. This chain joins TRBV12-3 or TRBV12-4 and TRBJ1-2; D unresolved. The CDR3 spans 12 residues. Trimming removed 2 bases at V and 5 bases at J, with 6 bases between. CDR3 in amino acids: CASSLREYGYTF. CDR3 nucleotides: TGTGCCAGCAGTTTAAGGGAATATGGCTACACCTTC.

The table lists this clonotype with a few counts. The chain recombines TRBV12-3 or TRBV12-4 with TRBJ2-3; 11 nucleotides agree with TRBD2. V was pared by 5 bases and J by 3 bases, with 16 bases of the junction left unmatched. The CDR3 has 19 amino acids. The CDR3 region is CASSLDLGTSGSRTDTQYF. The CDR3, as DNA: TGTGCCAGCAGTCTCGACTTGGGGACTAGCGGATCCCGAACAGATACGCAGTATTTT.

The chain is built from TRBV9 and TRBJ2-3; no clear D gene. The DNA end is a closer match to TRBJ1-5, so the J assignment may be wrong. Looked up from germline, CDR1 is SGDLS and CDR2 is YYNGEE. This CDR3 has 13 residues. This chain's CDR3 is CASSVTSLDTQHF. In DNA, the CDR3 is TGTGCCAGCAGCGTAACTAGCCTAGATACGCAGCATTTT.

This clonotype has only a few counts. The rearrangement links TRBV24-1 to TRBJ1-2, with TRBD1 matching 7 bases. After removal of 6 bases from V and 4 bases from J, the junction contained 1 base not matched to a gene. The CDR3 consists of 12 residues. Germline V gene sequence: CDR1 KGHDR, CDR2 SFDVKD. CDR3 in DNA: TGTGCCACCAGTCCAGGGGGCTATGGCTACACCTTC. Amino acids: CATSPGGYGYTF.

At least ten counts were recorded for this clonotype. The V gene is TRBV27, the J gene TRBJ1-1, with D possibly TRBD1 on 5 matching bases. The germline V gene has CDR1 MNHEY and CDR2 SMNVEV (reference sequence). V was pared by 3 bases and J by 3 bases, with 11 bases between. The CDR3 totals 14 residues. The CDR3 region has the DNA TGTGCCAGCAGTTTGGGGGGAAAGGACACTGAAGCTTTCTTT. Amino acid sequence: CASSLGGKDTEAFF.

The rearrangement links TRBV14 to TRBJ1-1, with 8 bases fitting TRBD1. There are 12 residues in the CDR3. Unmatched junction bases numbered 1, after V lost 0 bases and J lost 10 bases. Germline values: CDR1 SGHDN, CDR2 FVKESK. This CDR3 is CASSQDTGGAFF. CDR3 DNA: TGTGCCAGCAGCCAAGACACAGGGGGAGCTTTCTTT. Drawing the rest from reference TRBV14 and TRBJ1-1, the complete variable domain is EAGVTQFPSHSVIEKGQTVTLRCDPISGHDNLYWYRRVMGKEIKFLLHFVKESKQDESGMPNNRFLAERTGGTYSTLKVQPAELEDSGVYFCASSQDTGGAFFGQGTRLTVV.

As DNA, the CDR3 is TGTGCCAGCAGTTTAGATAGTAACACCGGGGAGCTGTTTTTT. Translating gives CASSLDSNTGELFF. The rearrangement links TRBV27 to TRBJ2-2; no clear D. Germline values: CDR1 MNHEY, CDR2 SMNVEV (reference sequence). The CDR3 totals 14 residues. The V end lost 2 bases, the J end lost 2 bases, and 6 bases lay between the germline ends.